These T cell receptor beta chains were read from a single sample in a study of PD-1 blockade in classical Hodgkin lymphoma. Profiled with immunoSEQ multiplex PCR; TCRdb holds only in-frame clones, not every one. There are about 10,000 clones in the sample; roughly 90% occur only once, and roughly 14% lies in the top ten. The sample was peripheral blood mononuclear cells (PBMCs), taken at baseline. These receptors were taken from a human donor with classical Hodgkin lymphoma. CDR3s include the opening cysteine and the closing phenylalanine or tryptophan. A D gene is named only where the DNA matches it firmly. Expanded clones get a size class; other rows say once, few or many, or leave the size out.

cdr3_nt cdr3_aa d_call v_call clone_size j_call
TGTGCCAGCAGTTATACAGGGGGGACCTACGAGCAGTACTTC CASSYTGGTYEQYF TRBD1 TRBV6-1 once TRBJ2-7
TGCGCCAGCAGCAGGGGTTATTACTACGAGCAGTACTTC CASSRGYYYEQYF NA TRBV5-1 NA TRBJ2-7
TGCAGTGCTAGTAGGCAGCGCGAGCAGTTCTTC CSASRQREQFF NA TRBV20-1 NA TRBJ2-1
TGTGCTAGTGGCCCCCCGGGGCGACCCACCTACGAGCAGTACTTC CASGPPGRPTYEQYF NA TRBV12-5 NA TRBJ2-7
TGTGCCTCAGCAGCCCCCCGGTCGGGTCTCACTGAAGCTTTCTTT CASAAPRSGLTEAFF NA TRBV2 NA TRBJ1-1
TGTGCCAGCAGCTTAGCGTGGAGGGGGAATGAAGCTTTCTTT CASSLAWRGNEAFF NA TRBV13 NA TRBJ1-1
TGTGCCAGCAGCTTAGTTCGGGGGCCCACAGATACGCAGTATTTT CASSLVRGPTDTQYF NA TRBV7-9 NA TRBJ2-3
TGTGCCAGCAGTCCAGCCGGGGGAAACATTCAGTACTTC CASSPAGGNIQYF NA TRBV7-3 NA TRBJ2-4
TGTGCCAGCAGCCGCACTTTAATCGACGAGCAGTACTTC CASSRTLIDEQYF NA TRBV5-4 NA TRBJ2-7
TGTGCCATCAGTGAGCATAGGGGGACCGGAGGCTACACCTTC CAISEHRGTGGYTF NA TRBV10-3 NA TRBJ1-2
TGCGCCAGCGAAAAACCTACAGGTCCTATATCAGATACGCAGTATTTT CASEKPTGPISDTQYF NA TRBV5-1 NA TRBJ2-3
TGTGCCAGTAGAGTGGCTTCCCTTTTAAGGTCGCTCGACTATGGCTACACCTTC CASRVASLLRSLDYGYTF NA TRBV19 NA TRBJ1-2
TGTGCCAGCAGCTTAGCAGGGTTGAACACTGAAGCTTTCTTT CASSLAGLNTEAFF NA TRBV11-2 NA TRBJ1-1
TGTGCCAGCAGTACTTATAGGACTAGCGGGTCCTACGAGCAGTACTTC CASSTYRTSGSYEQYF TRBD2 TRBV27 NA TRBJ2-7
TGTGCCATCAGACCGGGACTATCATACAATGAGCAGTTCTTC CAIRPGLSYNEQFF TRBD2 TRBV10-3 NA TRBJ2-1
TGTGCCAGCAGCTTAATGCGGGATGCAGATACGCAGTATTTT CASSLMRDADTQYF NA TRBV7-2 NA TRBJ2-3
TGTGCCAGTAGTATCACAGGGGACTATAATTCACCCCTCCACTTT CASSITGDYNSPLHF TRBD1 TRBV19 NA TRBJ1-6
TGTGCCAGCAGCTTAAAAGGGGACTCCTACAATGAGCAGTTCTTC CASSLKGDSYNEQFF NA TRBV7-8 NA TRBJ2-1
TGTGCCAGCAGCGTAGCTCCAGGGACCTATGGCTACACCTTC CASSVAPGTYGYTF NA TRBV9 NA TRBJ1-2
TGTGCCAGCAGCTTAGGGATCTTAGGGAGTTCGACCCAGTACTTC CASSLGILGSSTQYF NA TRBV7-2 NA TRBJ2-5
TGTGCCAGCAGCTACAGGGGGGGCTCCTACGAGCAGTACTTC CASSYRGGSYEQYF NA TRBV7-9 once TRBJ2-7
TGTGCCAGCAGCTACACAGGTGGGGACGAGCAGTACTTC CASSYTGGDEQYF NA TRBV7-9 once TRBJ2-7
TGTGCCAGCAGTTCCTATCGGGACACCCGATCTAGCACAGATACGCAGTATTTT CASSSYRDTRSSTDTQYF NA TRBV28 NA TRBJ2-3
TGTGCCAGCAGTTTCGAGTGGACTGAGCAGTTCTTC CASSFEWTEQFF NA TRBV28 NA TRBJ2-1
TGTGCCACTGTTAGACTAGCGGGAACCTACGAGCAGTACTTC CATVRLAGTYEQYF TRBD2 TRBV6-5 NA TRBJ2-7
TGTGCCAGCAGCCAGGCTACTAGCGGGAGCTTGAACGAGCAGTACTTC CASSQATSGSLNEQYF TRBD2 TRBV4-2 NA TRBJ2-7
TGTGCCAGTAGTATAGATGGGGGGGATCAGCCCCAGCATTTT CASSIDGGDQPQHF NA TRBV19 NA TRBJ1-5
TGTGCCAGCAGCTCGTTGGAGTCTGGGGCCAACGTCCTGACTTTC CASSSLESGANVLTF NA TRBV5-4 large TRBJ2-6
TGTGCCAGCAGCTTAGGCGTCAGTGGCAGCTCTGGAAACACCATATATTTT CASSLGVSGSSGNTIYF NA TRBV7-8 NA TRBJ1-3
TGTGCCACCGGACTGACTAGTTTACACGAGCAGTACTTC CATGLTSLHEQYF NA TRBV19 NA TRBJ2-7